The 10 T cell receptor beta chains below were found in one sample sequenced in a study of response to subunit inactivated influenza vaccine. TCRdb re-derived calls from the RT-PCR reads in MiXCR, one entry per CDR3 protein. The sample holds about 520,000 distinct CDR3 sequences, less than 7.5% seen once. Specimen: PBMCs from blood, collected roughly 24 months after vaccination. The receptors were sampled from a man between 45 and 75 years old who received an inactivated influenza vaccine.

V and J are TRBV28 and TRBJ2-7, with D unresolved. The CDR3 has 18 amino acids. V was shortened by 3 bases and J by 0 bases, with 21 bases between the two germline ends. The germline CDR1 and CDR2 sequences are MDHEN and SYDVKM. The CDR3 is CASSFELGLRGSSYEQYF. CDR3 DNA: TGTGCCAGCAGTTTCGAATTAGGTTTAAGAGGCAGCTCCTACGAGCAGTACTTC.

The genes are TRBV7-9 and TRBJ2-1, with D possibly TRBD1 on 6 matching bases. CDR1 and CDR2 from the germline V gene are SEHNR and FQNEAQ (reference sequence). The ends were cut back, 5 bases at V and 3 bases at J, with 17 bases in the middle. This CDR3 comprises 16 residues. DNA of the CDR3: TGTGCCAGCAGCCGGCGGACAGCGGACCTCTACAATGAGCAGTTCTTC. Encoded protein: CASSRRTADLYNEQFF.

A few counts support this clonotype. The V and J genes are TRBV29-1 and TRBJ2-7; tentatively, D is TRBD2 (6 bases). Germline assignment: CDR1 SQVTM and CDR2 ANQGSEA. The CDR3 is 12 residues long. V lost 4 bases to trimming and J lost 6 bases, with 13 bases between them. The CDR3 region is CSVAPGVGEQYF. The CDR3 DNA is TGCAGCGTTGCACCGGGGGTCGGCGAGCAGTACTTC.

This clonotype was seen only a few times. This rearrangement joins TRBV20-1 to TRBJ1-1, with no clear D. This CDR3 is built from 11 residues. CDR1 is DFQATT, CDR2 SNEGSKA, per germline (reference sequence). V lost 3 bases, J lost 13 bases, and 15 bases lay in between. The CDR3 DNA follows: TGCAGTGCTAGTCTTGAGAGTACAGTTTTCTTT. It yields the protein CSASLESTVFF.

In this sample, this clonotype turned up many times. The V and J genes are TRBV4-2 and TRBJ2-7; TRBD1 is a possible D gene (6 bases). Trimming removed 2 bases at V and 1 base at J, with 21 bases between. CDR1 is LGHNA and CDR2 is YNFKEQ in the germline V gene. CDR3 length: 18 residues. As DNA, the CDR3 is TGTGCCAGCAGCCAAAATAACAGGGCAGGAGTTTCTTCCTACGAGCAGTACTTC. It yields the protein CASSQNNRAGVSSYEQYF.

This clonotype has more than one count but fewer than ten. The chain uses TRBV2 and TRBJ2-4; tentatively, D is TRBD1 (6 bases). The V gene lost 6 bases and the J gene lost 1 base, with 10 bases spanning the gap. Germline loops: CDR1 SNHLY, CDR2 FYNNEI. CDR3 length equals 14 residues. CDR3 region: CASREGEAKNIQYF. CDR3 nucleotide sequence: TGTGCCAGCAGAGAGGGGGAGGCCAAAAACATTCAGTACTTC.

J is TRBJ1-4 and V is TRBV7-9; D call uncertain. With 4 bases removed from V and 7 bases from J, the gap between germline ends came to 19 bases. There are 16 residues in the CDR3. CDR1 and CDR2 (germline): SEHNR, FQNEAQ (reference sequence). The CDR3, as DNA: TGTGCCAGCAGCTCGAGGAGTCCAGTGACCGGTGAAAAACTGTTTTTT. Translated: CASSSRSPVTGEKLFF.

This clonotype showed up just a few times. CDR3 bases: TGCGCCAGCAGTAAAGACAGGGCCTATGGCTACACCTTC. Translating it yields CASSKDRAYGYTF. The V gene is TRBV10-2, the J gene TRBJ1-2, with 7 bases matching TRBD1. The CDR3 sequence is 13 residues long. The germline V gene encodes CDR1 WSHSY and CDR2 SAAADI. V shed 5 bases, J shed 4 bases, and the junction held 4 bases outside the gene matches.

The V call is TRBV7-8, the J call TRBJ2-2, with D possibly matching TRBD1 (6 bases). This CDR3 contains 18 residues. Deletions cut 5 bases from V and 1 base from J, with 20 bases between. Germline CDR1 is SGHVS and CDR2 is FQNEAQ. The CDR3 DNA reads as TGTGCCAGCAGCCCAGGGTTGTGGCAGGGGATGAACACCGGGGAGCTGTTTTTT. It is translated as CASSPGLWQGMNTGELFF. Filled out from reference TRBV7-8 and TRBJ2-2, the complete variable domain reads GAGVSQSPRYKVAKRGQDVALRCDPISGHVSLFWYQQALGQGPEFLTYFQNEAQLDKSGLPSDRFFAERPEGSVSTLKIQRTQQEDSAVYLCASSPGLWQGMNTGELFFGEGSRLTVL.

This clonotype was seen only a few times. The chain joins TRBV7-2 to TRBJ2-7; D perhaps matches TRBD1 (5 bases). CDR1 and CDR2 from the germline V gene are SGHTA and FQGNSA. CDR3 length equals 15 residues. Trimming took 1 base from V and 1 from J, leaving 11 bases between them. Written as DNA, the CDR3 is TGTGCCAGCAGCTTAGACAGGACACCGTCCTACGAGCAGTACTTC. This codes for CASSLDRTPSYEQYF.